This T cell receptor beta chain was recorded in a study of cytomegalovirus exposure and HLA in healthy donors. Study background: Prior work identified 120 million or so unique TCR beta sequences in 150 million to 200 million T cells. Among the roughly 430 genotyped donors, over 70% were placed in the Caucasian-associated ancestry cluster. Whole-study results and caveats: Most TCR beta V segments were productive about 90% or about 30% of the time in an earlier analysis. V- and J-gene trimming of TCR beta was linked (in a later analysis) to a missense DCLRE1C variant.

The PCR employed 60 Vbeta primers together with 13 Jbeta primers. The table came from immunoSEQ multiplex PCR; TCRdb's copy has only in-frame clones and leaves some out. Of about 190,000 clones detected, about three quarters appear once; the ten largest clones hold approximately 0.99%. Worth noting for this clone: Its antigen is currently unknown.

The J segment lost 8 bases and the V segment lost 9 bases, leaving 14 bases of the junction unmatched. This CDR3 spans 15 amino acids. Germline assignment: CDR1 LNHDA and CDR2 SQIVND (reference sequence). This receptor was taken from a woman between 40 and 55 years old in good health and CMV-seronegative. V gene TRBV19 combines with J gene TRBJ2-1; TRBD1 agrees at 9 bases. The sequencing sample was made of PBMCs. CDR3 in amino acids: CASRPAGTGRYEQFF. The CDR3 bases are TGTGCCAGCCGACCGGCCGGGACAGGGAGATATGAGCAGTTCTTC.